Each of the 30 T cell receptor beta chains below was sequenced from the same sample in a study of T cells in Graves' hyperthyroidism and ophthalmopathy. Amplification of TCR beta CDR3 regions was performed using RNA transcripts as template. HTBI primers were used for first-round RT-PCR of the TCR CDR3. TCRdb re-called the multiplex PCR reads with MiXCR, one entry per CDR3 protein. The data contain 600,000 or so distinct CDR3 sequences, 12% to 15% of them seen just once; the ten biggest clones take up more than 6%. The sequenced material came from blood. Receptors were obtained from a woman aged 18-29 years with Graves' ophthalmopathy.

V and J are TRBV30 and TRBJ1-4, with D possibly matching TRBD1 (6 bases). Trimming took off 2 bases at V and 4 bases at J, with 17 bases between the two ends. This CDR3 is 16 amino acids long. Germline V gives CDR1 GTSNPN, CDR2 SVGIG (reference sequence). Here the CDR3 reads CAWSRHRGQVNEKLFF. The DNA of the CDR3 is TGTGCCTGGAGTCGCCACCGGGGGCAGGTTAATGAAAAACTGTTTTTT.

The sample holds a few counts of this clonotype. The chain recombines TRBV20-1 with TRBJ2-1, with 11 bases identical to TRBD2. CDR1 DFQATT and CDR2 SNEGSKA come from the germline V gene (reference sequence). Unmatched junction bases numbered 2, after V lost 2 bases and J lost 5 bases. This CDR3 is built from 14 residues. The CDR3 protein is CSARQGLADNEQFF. The CDR3, as DNA: TGCAGTGCTAGACAGGGACTAGCGGACAATGAGCAGTTCTTC.

This clonotype was seen ten or more times. The chain recombines TRBV24-1 with TRBJ2-7; 8 nucleotides match TRBD1. V was pared by 4 bases and J by 3 bases, with 7 bases of the junction left unmatched. The length of the CDR3 is 15 residues. From germline, CDR1 is KGHDR and CDR2 SFDVKD. CDR3 DNA: TGTGCCACCAGTGAGCGGGACAGGTTCATCTACGAGCAGTACTTC. The encoded protein is CATSERDRFIYEQYF.

The genes are TRBV6-2 or TRBV6-3 and TRBJ1-4; TRBD1 agrees at 9 bases. Germline V CDR1 and CDR2: MNHEY, SVGEGT. The CDR3 extends over 15 amino acids. The trim removed 4 bases at V and 7 bases at J, leaving 7 bases unmatched. The CDR3, as DNA: TGTGCCAGCAGTTCACCGGGACAGGGACCTGAAAAACTGTTTTTT. Translated, it gives CASSSPGQGPEKLFF.

This clonotype has at least ten counts. The chain combines TRBV6-1 with TRBJ2-7, with D possibly called TRBD1 or TRBD2 (5 bases each). The CDR3 runs 15 residues. The germline CDR1 and CDR2 sequences are MNHNS and SASEGT. V was pared by 7 bases and J by 3 bases, with 19 bases between. This CDR3 is CASTEGTAGGYEQYF. CDR3 sequence (DNA): TGTGCCAGCACCGAGGGGACGGCGGGCGGCTACGAGCAGTACTTC.

This clonotype was observed at least ten times. V gene TRBV7-9 combines with J gene TRBJ2-3, with 7 bases matching TRBD2. The germline CDR1 and CDR2 sequences are SEHNR and FQNEAQ (reference sequence). Losses at the gene ends were 5 bases for V and 6 bases for J; bases not matched to a gene: 17. The CDR3 consists of 17 residues. CDR3 DNA: TGTGCCAGCAGCCCCCGATCTGGGGGGAGGGCCCCCGATACGCAGTATTTT. Translated: CASSPRSGGRAPDTQYF.

The chain employs TRBV6-1 and TRBJ2-5; 12 nucleotides agree with TRBD2. From germline, CDR1 is MNHNS and CDR2 SASEGT. J lost 7 bases, V lost 4 bases, and 7 bases had no gene match. This CDR3 has 15 amino acids. CDR3 region: CASSVLAGGVATQYF. Written as DNA, the CDR3 is TGTGCCAGCAGTGTCCTAGCGGGGGGGGTGGCGACCCAGTACTTC.

This chain connects TRBV9 to TRBJ2-3, with 8 bases aligning to TRBD2. J was trimmed by 2 bases and V by 0 bases; bases with no gene match: 5. CDR3 length: 16 amino acids. Looked up from germline, CDR1 is SGDLS and CDR2 is YYNGEE. CDR3 amino acids: CASSVGRGGDTDTQYF. CDR3 DNA: TGTGCCAGCAGCGTAGGTCGGGGGGGAGACACAGATACGCAGTATTTT. Full variable domain (remainder filled in from reference TRBV9 and TRBJ2-3): DSGVTQTPKHLITATGQRVTLRCSPRSGDLSVYWYQQSLDQGLQFLIQYYNGEERAKGNILERFSAQQFPDLHSELNLSSLELGDSALYFCASSVGRGGDTDTQYFGPGTRLTVL.

This clonotype was detected ten times or more. The chain is built from TRBV2 and TRBJ2-1; D might be TRBD1 (5 bases). V shed 8 bases and J shed 0 bases, with 8 bases lying between them. CDR1 SNHLY and CDR2 FYNNEI come from the germline V gene. CDR3 size: 13 residues. CDR3 loop: CASVGPSYNEQFF. The CDR3 DNA is TGTGCCAGCGTGGGGCCCTCCTACAATGAGCAGTTCTTC. Together with reference TRBV2 and TRBJ2-1, the CDR3 gives the full variable domain: EPEVTQTPSHQVTQMGQEVILRCVPISNHLYFYWYRQILGQKVEFLVSFYNNEISEKSEIFDDQFSVERPDGSNFTLKIRSTKLEDSAMYFCASVGPSYNEQFFGPGTRLTVL.

This rearrangement joins TRBV20-1 to TRBJ2-4; maybe TRBD2 (6 bases). The CDR3 sequence is 15 residues long. Germline V CDR1 and CDR2: DFQATT, SNEGSKA (reference sequence). Trimming removed 2 bases from V and 0 bases from J, with 11 bases in between. CDR3 bases: TGCAGTGCTAGACCCCGGGGGATAGCCAAAAACATTCAGTACTTC. It is translated as CSARPRGIAKNIQYF.

This clonotype was observed at least ten times. The chain carries TRBV30 and TRBJ1-6; perhaps TRBD1 as D (5 bases). V lost 4 bases and J 14 bases, leaving 18 bases between the germline ends. From germline, CDR1 is GTSNPN and CDR2 SVGIG (reference sequence). This CDR3 is built from 13 residues. The DNA of the CDR3 is TGTGCCTGGAATCGCCTACTTTGGGGGTCCCTCCACTTT. It translates to CAWNRLLWGSLHF.

V usage is TRBV11-2 and J usage is TRBJ2-3, with unresolved D. Per germline, CDR1 SGHAT and CDR2 FQNNGV. The CDR3 runs 15 residues. With 4 bases removed from V and 0 bases from J, the gap between germline ends came to 11 bases. The DNA for the CDR3 is TGTGCCAGCAGCTCTCACACCTCTAGCACAGATACGCAGTATTTT. This translates into CASSSHTSSTDTQYF.

This clonotype has at least ten counts. This chain connects TRBV7-9 to TRBJ1-1; D uncertain. Germline loops: CDR1 SEHNR, CDR2 FQNEAQ (reference sequence). The CDR3 runs 15 residues. V was cut by 2 bases and J by 6 bases, with 16 bases left in between. The CDR3 nucleotides read TGTGCCAGCAGCTTAAGGGCCATTAAGGCGGCTGAAGCTTTCTTT. Amino acids: CASSLRAIKAAEAFF.

This clonotype was found many times. The V gene is TRBV27, the J gene TRBJ1-1; D possibly corresponds to TRBD1 (5 bases). V lost 3 bases and J 1 base, leaving 18 bases between the germline ends. The CDR3 is 17 amino acids. Per germline, CDR1 MNHEY and CDR2 SMNVEV (reference sequence). The CDR3 region is CASSLGFQGLGNTEAFF. Written as DNA, the CDR3 is TGTGCCAGCAGTTTGGGGTTCCAGGGATTAGGGAACACTGAAGCTTTCTTT.

This clonotype appeared many times. The CDR3 DNA follows: TGTGCCAGCAACAGGGACGGCCCCTACGAGCAGTACTTC. The encoded protein is CASNRDGPYEQYF. The rearrangement joins TRBV2 to TRBJ2-7; the D gene is possibly TRBD1 (6 bases). V lost 7 bases, J lost 2 bases, and 12 bases lay in between. Per germline, CDR1 SNHLY and CDR2 FYNNEI. The CDR3 is 13 residues long. The variable domain in full, with the rest retrieved from reference TRBV2 and TRBJ2-7, is EPEVTQTPSHQVTQMGQEVILRCVPISNHLYFYWYRQILGQKVEFLVSFYNNEISEKSEIFDDQFSVERPDGSNFTLKIRSTKLEDSAMYFCASNRDGPYEQYFGPGTRLTVT.

The chain has TRBV3-1 and TRBJ2-5, with TRBD1 as a possible D gene (5 bases). The length of the CDR3 is 15 residues. With 6 bases removed from V and 3 bases from J, the gap between germline ends came to 17 bases. Germline assignment: CDR1 LGHDT and CDR2 YNNKEL (reference sequence). CDR3 sequence reads: CASSKWGLGEETQYF. The CDR3 nucleotides are TGTGCCAGCAGTAAGTGGGGCTTAGGGGAAGAGACCCAGTACTTC.

This clonotype has ten or more counts. The chain uses TRBV9 and TRBJ1-1, with D possibly matching TRBD1 (6 bases). The V end lost 0 bases, the J end lost 3 bases, and 12 bases lay between the germline ends. Germline lookup yields CDR1 SGDLS and CDR2 YYNGEE. This CDR3 region has 15 residues. CDR3: CASSVDLQGHTEAFF. The CDR3, as DNA: TGTGCCAGCAGCGTAGACCTACAGGGACACACTGAAGCTTTCTTT. The full variable domain, rest sourced from reference TRBV9 and TRBJ1-1, is DSGVTQTPKHLITATGQRVTLRCSPRSGDLSVYWYQQSLDQGLQFLIQYYNGEERAKGNILERFSAQQFPDLHSELNLSSLELGDSALYFCASSVDLQGHTEAFFGQGTRLTVV.

The genes are TRBV6-2 or TRBV6-3 and TRBJ2-3; TRBD1 matches 9 bases. Germline trimming cut 0 bases from V and 1 base from J; bases unmatched to any gene: 2. Germline V lookup: CDR1 MNHEY, CDR2 SVGEGT. This CDR3 contains 16 residues. CDR3 amino acids: CASSYSRTGGTDTQYF. CDR3 sequence (DNA): TGTGCCAGCAGTTACTCGAGGACAGGGGGCACAGATACGCAGTATTTT.

This clonotype was observed at least ten times. This chain links TRBV27 with TRBJ2-7; 7 bases are shared with TRBD2. The CDR3 has 15 residues. Trimming at V came to 6 bases and at J to 3 bases, leaving 11 bases not matched to a gene. Germline-derived CDR1 and CDR2 are MNHEY and SMNVEV (reference sequence). CDR3 bases: TGTGCCAGCAGACTTCTCCTAGCGGTCCACTACGAGCAGTACTTC. Its protein product is CASRLLLAVHYEQYF.

There are many counts of this clonotype. This chain joins TRBV11-3 and TRBJ1-1; D perhaps matches TRBD1 (5 bases). The CDR3 extends over 15 amino acids. V lost 5 bases to trimming and J lost 3 bases, with 16 bases between them. Germline CDR1 SGHNT, CDR2 YENEEA. The DNA for the CDR3 is TGTGCCAGCAGCGGAGAGGGGTGGGATGACACTGAAGCTTTCTTT. Protein sequence: CASSGEGWDDTEAFF.

This clonotype was counted ten times or more. This chain joins TRBV7-2 and TRBJ2-7, with TRBD2 matching 10 bases. The V and J ends lost 5 bases and 9 bases, in that order; junction bases with no gene match: 22. CDR3 size: 18 residues. Germline V gene lookup returns CDR1 SGHTA and CDR2 FQGNSA. CDR3 DNA sequence: TGTGCCAGCAGCCCATCGGGGGTTCTAGCGGGAGAGTCATGGGGGCAGTACTTC. This gives the protein CASSPSGVLAGESWGQYF.

Only a few counts were recorded for this clonotype. The chain employs TRBV19 and TRBJ1-3; D is unresolved. Germline V gene sequence: CDR1 LNHDA, CDR2 SQIVND (reference sequence). This CDR3 is 14 amino acids long. V was pared by 2 bases and J by 0 bases, with 5 bases between. The CDR3: CASSIPYSGNTIYF. CDR3 in DNA: TGTGCCAGTAGTATACCCTACTCTGGAAACACCATATATTTT.

This clonotype was counted many times. The V gene is TRBV20-1, the J gene TRBJ2-3; unclear D gene. V lost 5 bases to trimming and J lost 0 bases, with 6 bases between them. The germline V gene encodes CDR1 DFQATT and CDR2 SNEGSKA (reference sequence). The CDR3 runs 12 residues. CDR3 sequence reads: CSAFESTDTQYF. CDR3 coding DNA: TGCAGTGCTTTCGAGAGCACAGATACGCAGTATTTT.

There are many counts of this clonotype. The chain links TRBV28 to TRBJ1-2; 11 bases line up with TRBD1. The CDR3 is made up of 16 amino acids. V dropped 2 bases and J dropped 4; count of bases not matched to a gene: 6. Germline-derived CDR1 and CDR2 are MDHEN and SYDVKM. CDR3 sequence (DNA): TGTGCCAGCAGTTTAGGGACAGGGGGTTACTCCTATGGCTACACCTTC. Amino acids: CASSLGTGGYSYGYTF.

The sample holds many counts of this clonotype. CDR3 amino acids: CSEHSPTVNTEAFF. The CDR3 nucleotides are TGCAGCGAACACAGCCCCACGGTGAACACTGAAGCTTTCTTT. The chain recombines TRBV29-1 with TRBJ1-1; no reliable D call. The CDR3 runs 14 residues. Trimming removed 7 bases from V and 0 bases from J, with 15 bases in between. Germline values: CDR1 SQVTM, CDR2 ANQGSEA.

This clonotype has at least ten counts. The J gene is TRBJ1-1, the V gene TRBV12-3 or TRBV12-4, with D unclear. The CDR3 spans 14 residues. V dropped 4 bases and J dropped 1 base, with 10 bases sitting between them. CDR3 sequence reads: CASSWWDENTEAFF. CDR3 sequence (DNA): TGTGCCAGCAGTTGGTGGGATGAGAACACTGAAGCTTTCTTT.

The rearrangement joins TRBV18 to TRBJ2-7, with D tentatively TRBD2 (6 bases). The CDR3 sequence is 14 residues long. In germline, CDR1 is KGHSH, CDR2 LQKENI. Trimming took off 8 bases at V and 4 bases at J, with 18 bases between the two ends. CDR3 nucleotide sequence: TGTGCCAGCGCAGGGCGGGGATTCTCTTACGAGCAGTACTTC. Its translation: CASAGRGFSYEQYF. The complete variable domain, with remaining parts taken from reference TRBV18 and TRBJ2-7, reads NAGVMQNPRHLVRRRGQEARLRCSPMKGHSHVYWYRQLPEEGLKFMVYLQKENIIDESGMPKERFSAEFPKEGPSILRIQQVVRGDSAAYFCASAGRGFSYEQYFGPGTRLTVT.

In its sample, this clonotype was seen a few times. This chain uses TRBV14 with TRBJ2-6, with D possibly TRBD1 on 5 matching bases. CDR3 size: 17 residues. Germline-derived CDR1 and CDR2 are SGHDN and FVKESK. The germline V and J ends were trimmed by 6 bases and 0 bases, with 15 bases remaining between them. The DNA of the CDR3 is TGTGCCAGCAGTAGGGGCTTCACCTCCTCTGGGGCCAACGTCCTGACTTTC. It encodes CASSRGFTSSGANVLTF. Drawing the rest from reference TRBV14 and TRBJ2-6, the complete variable domain is EAGVTQFPSHSVIEKGQTVTLRCDPISGHDNLYWYRRVMGKEIKFLLHFVKESKQDESGMPNNRFLAERTGGTYSTLKVQPAELEDSGVYFCASSRGFTSSGANVLTFGAGSRLTVL.

The sample holds a few counts of this clonotype. V and J are TRBV29-1 and TRBJ2-7; possible D gene TRBD2, 6 bases. The CDR3 contains 15 residues. Trimming stripped 0 bases from V and 2 bases from J, with 14 bases between. The germline CDR1 and CDR2 sequences are SQVTM and ANQGSEA. CDR3 DNA: TGCAGCGTTGAAGATCCTGCGGGGACCACCTACGAGCAGTACTTC. It specifies CSVEDPAGTTYEQYF.

This chain connects TRBV7-7 to TRBJ2-2; D is possibly TRBD2 (6 bases). Germline lookup yields CDR1 SSHAT and CDR2 FNYEAQ (reference sequence). The CDR3 length is 13 residues. CDR3 coding DNA: TGTGCTAGCTCGGGGGTTAACACCGGGGAGCTGTTTTTT. As protein: CASSGVNTGELFF.